This T cell receptor (beta chain) was sequenced during a study of early T cells in non-severe SARS-CoV-2 infection (dated by TCRdb to the early 2020s). Some background on the complete study: Because TCR sequencing was done on bulk RNA from unsorted whole blood, the alpha and beta chains could not be paired. Beyond this particular receptor, the publication reports: Matching against VDJdb was skewed toward anti-spike CD8 responses, likely underestimated virus-specific expansions, and missed private and CD4 specificities.

The study was a case-control design nested within a healthcare worker cohort in London, UK, with weekly nasopharyngeal swab PCR tests and blood sampling. Healthcare workers were recruited during the week of the UK lockdown, between 23 and 31 March 2020, and followed weekly for up to about 16 weeks. Libraries were prepared through 5' RACE. These reads were obtained on a NextSeq 500. The TCR library protocol attached unique molecular identifiers to individual cDNA molecules to correct for sequencing error and PCR bias. Both TCR alpha and beta chains were sequenced, and tight co-correlation was observed between alpha and beta sequence abundances in each sample. On the study's bioinformatics: V gene, J gene and CDR3 annotation of TCR sequences was performed with Decombinator V4. TCRs were defined as expanded if a significant change between any two time points was detected under a Poisson model with p below 0.0001. Abundances of TCRs were expressed as counts per million after normalisation to the total number of TCRs sequenced in each sample. MAIT TCRs were defined by TRAV1-2 paired with TRAJ12, TRAJ20 or TRAJ33, and iNKT TCRs by TRAV10 paired with TRAJ18. VDJdb, accessed 1 November 2021, was searched for CMV, EBV and SARS-CoV-2 annotated TCRs, with TCRs annotated for multiple antigens excluded. The raw public reads went through TCRdb reprocessing: fastp at Q25, MiXCR clone calling, in-frame beta chains kept. Identical CDR3 proteins give one entry, which carries the most common genes and DNA. TCRdb, not the authors, supplied the V and J calls. For this sample there are 35,000 to 40,000 distinct CDR3 sequences; 5.8% appear just once. The ten largest clones capture around a quarter of the sample.

The germline ends are 16 bases apart after V is trimmed by 3 bases and J by 2 bases. The CDR3 is 16 residues long, ends included. Just CDR3 DNA is preserved here, 48 bases in frame from base 1. The germline V gene (reference sequence) provides CDR1 SEHNR and CDR2 FQNEAQ. Note on this clonotype: The clone's antigen remains unknown. This may come from a read error, since a much larger clone is one base off. Since the CDR3 does not end with the conserved phenylalanine or tryptophan, this likely comes from a read error.

Sequenced: whole blood. The rearrangement joined TRBV7-9 to TRBJ1-2, with an unclear D gene assignment. The clonotype comes from an adult who was a healthcare worker with PCR-confirmed SARS-CoV-2 infection or an uninfected control (not recorded which). The nucleotide sequence is TGTGCCAGCAGCTTTTTTAGGCCCCGGGAGAACTATGGCTACACCTAC. This codes for CASSFFRPRENYGYTY.